These 8 T cell receptor beta chains were all obtained from the same sample, sequenced in a study of post-analysis software for immune sequencing data. Notes on the study in general: Included in a set of about 5 TRBV segments more frequent in patients than controls were TRBV5-6, TRBV5-1 and TRBV20-1.

Libraries were made from TCR beta cDNA, and they carried unique molecular identifiers. TCRdb called the PCR reads again in MiXCR, with one record for every CDR3 protein. Found here are just over 250,000 distinct CDR3 sequences, roughly a third of them singletons; the top ten hold under 5.5%. What these receptors recognize is not known. What was sequenced was blood. These receptors were collected from a girl aged 10 to 17 with multiple sclerosis.

The V and J genes are TRBV5-1 and TRBJ2-1; 9 bases are a match to TRBD2. Germline V gene data show CDR1 as SGHRS and CDR2 as YFSETQ. This CDR3 is built from 16 residues. Trimming cost V 0 bases and J 8 bases; bases outside gene matches: 9. DNA of the CDR3: TGCGCCAGCAGCTTGGCCCGGAGCGGGGGGAGGGATGAGCAGTTCTTC. The encoded protein is CASSLARSGGRDEQFF.

This clonotype was detected a few times. This sequence joins TRBV6-5 and TRBJ1-1; perhaps TRBD1 as D (6 bases). Germline CDR1 MNHEY, CDR2 SVGAGI. V lost 3 bases, J lost 0 bases, and 11 bases lay in between. CDR3 size: 15 residues. Here the CDR3 DNA reads TGTGCCAGCAGTTATTCCGGGACAATGAACACTGAAGCTTTCTTT. Amino acid sequence: CASSYSGTMNTEAFF.

This clonotype was detected ten times or more. This rearrangement joins TRBV5-5 to TRBJ2-6; D possibly corresponds to TRBD2 (5 bases). The V and J ends lost 0 bases and 2 bases respectively, with 6 bases between them. The CDR3 spans 15 residues. CDR1 is SGHKS and CDR2 is YYEKEE in the germline V gene (reference sequence). The CDR3 nucleotides read TGTGCCAGCAGCTTGGGAGGGACTGGGGCCAACGTCCTGACTTTC. This encodes CASSLGGTGANVLTF.

In this sample, this clonotype turned up many times. The chain employs TRBV6-1 and TRBJ2-1, with 8 bases lining up with TRBD1. The CDR3 consists of 14 residues. The J segment lost 3 bases and the V segment lost 8 bases, leaving 6 bases of the junction unmatched. Germline CDR1 and CDR2: MNHNS and SASEGT. The CDR3 nucleotides are TGTGCCAGCTCAGACAGGGGAGGCTACAATGAGCAGTTCTTC. Its translation: CASSDRGGYNEQFF.

In its sample, this clonotype was seen many times. The CDR3, as DNA: TGTGCCAGCACCCTAGCGGAAACCGGAGGTGAGCAGTTCTTC. It translates to CASTLAETGGEQFF. This chain links TRBV2 with TRBJ2-1; 7 positions match TRBD2. Germline V lookup: CDR1 SNHLY, CDR2 FYNNEI. The CDR3 sequence is 14 residues long. J lost 9 bases, V lost 7 bases, and 12 bases had no gene match.

V is TRBV20-1 and J is TRBJ2-5; 7 positions match TRBD2. Germline lookup yields CDR1 DFQATT and CDR2 SNEGSKA (reference sequence). The CDR3 has 12 amino acids. Germline trimming cut 5 bases from V and 4 bases from J; bases unmatched to any gene: 4. For the CDR3, the DNA is TGCAGTGCTTTTAGACTAGCAGAGACCCAGTACTTC. Translation gives CSAFRLAETQYF.

In this sample, this clonotype turned up many times. The chain couples TRBV6-2 or TRBV6-3 to TRBJ2-3, with D unclear. Germline-derived CDR1 and CDR2 are MNHEY and SVGEGT. This CDR3 has 12 amino acids. Trimming removed 2 bases at V and 8 bases at J, with 8 bases between. The CDR3 here is CASSYGRSTQYF. CDR3 nucleotide sequence: TGTGCCAGCAGTTACGGGCGATCTACGCAGTATTTT.

There are many counts of this clonotype. The CDR3 reads CASTLDRARQPQHF. The CDR3 DNA reads as TGCGCCAGCACCCTGGACAGGGCGCGTCAGCCCCAGCATTTT. The V and J genes are TRBV10-2 and TRBJ1-5, with 8 bases lining up with TRBD1. The ends lost 7 bases at V and 6 bases at J; junction bases unmatched: 8. The CDR3 consists of 14 residues. Germline V gene lookup returns CDR1 WSHSY and CDR2 SAAADI.